A selection of T cell receptor beta chains follows, all from one sample in a study of prognosis after radiotherapy for stage I lung cancer. TCRdb independently ran MiXCR on the multiplex PCR reads; one entry per CDR3 protein. The repertoire consists of about 12,000 distinct CDR3 sequences, with about 51% occurring once and the leading ten covering under 25%. The material was PBMCs, obtained before or after stereotactic body radiation therapy (not recorded which). Receptor source: a donor over 45 with non-small cell lung cancer. The CDR3 runs from the conserved cysteine through the conserved F or W. D genes are given only for firm matches. The listing skips clone size in some rows; elsewhere it reads once, few, many or a size class.

clone_size	v_call	j_call	d_call	cdr3_nt	cdr3_aa
.	TRBV5-1	TRBJ2-2	.	TGCGCCAGCAGCTTTGGGCAGAACACCGGGGAGCTGTTTTTT	CASSFGQNTGELFF
.	TRBV6-1	TRBJ2-7	.	TGTGCCAGCAGTGATGGGGGGAAGCCCTACGAGCAGTACTTC	CASSDGGKPYEQYF
medium-sized	TRBV12-5	TRBJ1-5	TRBD1	TGTGCTAGGAGACAGGGGAAAGAGAATCAGCCCCAGCATTTT	CARRQGKENQPQHF
medium-sized	TRBV12-3/TRBV12-4	TRBJ2-1	.	TGTGCCAGCAGTCCCGGGTATGAGCAGTTCTTC	CASSPGYEQFF
.	TRBV24-1	TRBJ2-1	TRBD2	TGTGCCACTAGCGATACTACGGGACTAGCGGGCGTATACAATGAGCAGTTCTTC	CATSDTTGLAGVYNEQFF
medium-sized	TRBV24-1	TRBJ2-7	TRBD1	TGTGCCACCAGTGACCCCGACAGGGCCTACGAGCAGTACTTC	CATSDPDRAYEQYF
medium-sized	TRBV19	TRBJ2-6	.	TGTGCCAGTAGTATGAGACGGGCCTCTGGGGCCAACGTCCTGACTTTC	CASSMRRASGANVLTF
once	TRBV6-1	TRBJ1-6	.	TGTGCCAGCGGACCAACCTATAATTCACCCCTCCACTTT	CASGPTYNSPLHF
.	TRBV19	TRBJ2-7	.	TGTGCCAGTCCCTGTAAGGCTCTAGCGACGCAGTACTTC	CASPCKALATQYF
many	TRBV19	TRBJ2-1	.	TGTGCCAGTAGTATTGTGGGCCGCCACTCCTACAATGAGCAGTTCTTC	CASSIVGRHSYNEQFF
medium-sized	TRBV5-1	TRBJ2-2	.	TGCGCCAGCCGGGACCCGAACACCGGGGAGCTGTTTTTT	CASRDPNTGELFF
.	TRBV6-4	TRBJ2-2	.	TGTGCCAGCAGTGAAGGAGTCGTTAGCGGGGAGCTGTTTTTT	CASSEGVVSGELFF
medium-sized	TRBV7-6	TRBJ2-1	TRBD2	TGTGCCAGCAGTACCGGGACTAGCGGGAGAAATGAGCAGTTCTTC	CASSTGTSGRNEQFF
.	TRBV25-1	TRBJ2-1	TRBD2	TGTGCCAGCAGTGAACCCCTGGGGGGAGGGTATGGTGAGCAGTTCTTC	CASSEPLGGGYGEQFF
.	TRBV27	TRBJ2-7	TRBD1	TGTGCCAGCAGACTTTCTCCCGGGACAGGAATTTACGAGCAGTACTTC	CASRLSPGTGIYEQYF
.	TRBV18	TRBJ2-2	TRBD2	TGTGCCAGCTCACTAACTAGCGGGATCACCGTGGAGCTGTTTTTT	CASSLTSGITVELFF
few	TRBV6-1	TRBJ2-1	.	TGTGCCAGCAGTCCGGGGACGGGCTACAATGAGCAGTTCTTC	CASSPGTGYNEQFF
.	TRBV28	TRBJ2-3	TRBD2	TGTGCCAGCAGGGGAGCGGGAGGGGGCCGGGATACGCAGTATTTT	CASRGAGGGRDTQYF